These T cell receptor beta chains were read from a single sample in a study of CXCR3-negative and CXCR3-positive naive CD8 T cells. TCRdb reprocessed the 5' RACE reads and stores each CDR3 protein as one record, lacking DNA. This repertoire includes about 120,000 distinct CDR3 sequences. Specimen: naive CXCR3+ CD8+ T cells from blood. The receptors were sampled from a human donor in good health. Some clones in this sample may be carry-over from other donors' samples. CDR3s include the opening cysteine and the closing phenylalanine or tryptophan.

15	TRBV4-3	TRBJ1-1	CASSQELRAYTEAFF
19	TRBV12-3/TRBV12-4	TRBJ2-6	CASSLAGLALTSGANVLTF
13	TRBV6-6	TRBJ2-4	CASMRASENIQYF
18	TRBV4-2	TRBJ2-4	CASSPRTSGDRAKNIQYF
13	TRBV7-9	TRBJ2-5	CASSLALTETQYF
16	TRBV28	TRBJ2-3	CASTPGLAGGTDTQYF
14	TRBV13	TRBJ2-7	CASSLAGRGYEQYF
17	TRBV6-5	TRBJ2-1	CASSYQDLAGRYNEQFF
16	TRBV29-1	TRBJ2-3	CSVGGVLYKGPDTQYF
19	TRBV6-2/TRBV6-3	TRBJ2-1	CASSYDPLTGGTSYNEQFF
19	TRBV18	TRBJ2-6	CASSPPGQYPFYGANVLTF
13	TRBV7-7	TRBJ2-1	CASSLGAGDEQFF
13	TRBV28	TRBJ2-2	CALGGVGTGELFF
14	TRBV5-1	TRBJ2-5	CASGNSGPQETQYF
15	TRBV27	TRBJ2-1	CASSLYSLGHDEQFF
13	TRBV12-3/TRBV12-4	TRBJ1-1	CASTGTVNTEAFF
14	TRBV4-1	TRBJ2-3	CASSGDRGTDTQYF
15	TRBV5-1	TRBJ2-1	CASSLSAQGHNEQFF
14	TRBV9	TRBJ2-7	CASSRRGATREQYF
15	TRBV5-1	TRBJ2-7	CASSSTGGISYEQYF
16	TRBV6-2/TRBV6-3	TRBJ2-2	CASSFIAGENTGELFF
17	TRBV5-4	TRBJ2-2	CASSIAQGAKYTGELFF
15	TRBV28	TRBJ2-5	CASSYGLAGGETQYF
16	TRBV11-2	TRBJ2-7	CASSLGMGPSFYEQYF
17	TRBV20-1	TRBJ2-4	CSVRPSGGNLAKNIQYF
19	TRBV7-9	TRBJ2-4	CASSSTSGGFLGAKNIQYF
14	TRBV28	TRBJ2-2	CASSFSYGNRELFF
13	TRBV3-1	TRBJ2-5	CASSEGMEETQYF
16	TRBV6-2/TRBV6-3	TRBJ2-1	CASSYGVDRVYGEQFF
18	TRBV6-1	TRBJ1-5	CASTVKDRSRYSNQPQHF
19	TRBV9	TRBJ2-2	CASSVPKGGTSENTGELFF
15	TRBV4-3	TRBJ2-7	CASSQDHRASYEQYF
14	TRBV29-1	TRBJ2-1	CSALSLEGYNEQFF
15	TRBV5-1	TRBJ2-3	CASIFYSGSTDTQYF
13	TRBV3-1	TRBJ2-7	CASSPDRSYEQYF
15	TRBV19	TRBJ2-2	CASALTGWSTGELFF
15	TRBV2	TRBJ2-7	CASSPRGLAYYEQYF